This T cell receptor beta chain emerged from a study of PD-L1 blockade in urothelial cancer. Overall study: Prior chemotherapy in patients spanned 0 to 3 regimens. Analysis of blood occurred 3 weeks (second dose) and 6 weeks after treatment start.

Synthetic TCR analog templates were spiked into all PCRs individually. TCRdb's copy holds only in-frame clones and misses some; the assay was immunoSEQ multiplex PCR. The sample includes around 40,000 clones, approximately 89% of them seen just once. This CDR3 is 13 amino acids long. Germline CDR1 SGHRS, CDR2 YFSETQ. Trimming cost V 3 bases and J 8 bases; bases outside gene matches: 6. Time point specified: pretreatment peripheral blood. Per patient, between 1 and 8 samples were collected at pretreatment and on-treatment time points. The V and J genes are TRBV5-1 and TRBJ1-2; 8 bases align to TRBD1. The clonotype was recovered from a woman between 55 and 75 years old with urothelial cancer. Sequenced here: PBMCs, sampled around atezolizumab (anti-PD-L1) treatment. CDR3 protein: CASSWTGPEGYTF. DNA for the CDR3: TGCGCCAGCAGCTGGACAGGGCCGGAGGGCTACACCTTC.